This is a list of T cell receptor beta chains from one sample in a study of T cell responses to AZD1222 COVID-19 vaccine. Data came from immunoSEQ multiplex PCR; TCRdb stores just in-frame clones and leaves some out. The sample has 180,000 or so clones, approximately 93% seen once. The material was peripheral blood, obtained on day 0 of AZD1222 vaccination. These receptor sequences come from an adult in good health. CDR3s include the opening cysteine and the closing phenylalanine or tryptophan. D genes are given only for firm matches. The size of a clone is reported for some rows only, either as once, few or many, or as a class for expanded clones.

-	once	TRBJ1-1	TRBV18	TGTGCCAGCTCACCACCATCAACGAACACTGAAGCTTTCTTT	CASSPPSTNTEAFF
-	-	TRBJ1-1	TRBV19	TGTGCCAGTAGTATCGGTGGACCGATGAACACTGAAGCTTTCTTT	CASSIGGPMNTEAFF
-	-	TRBJ1-6	TRBV28	TGTGCCAGCAGTTTAAGTCAGGTCCGCCAGTCACCCCTCCACTTT	CASSLSQVRQSPLHF
-	-	TRBJ1-4	TRBV5-4	TGTGCCAGCAGCTTTACAGGGACTAATGAAAAACTGTTTTTT	CASSFTGTNEKLFF
-	-	TRBJ1-2	TRBV19	TGTGCCAGTAGTAGGGAGGCCACAATTTTTGGCTACACCTTC	CASSREATIFGYTF
-	-	TRBJ2-7	TRBV6-5	TGTGCCAGCAGTTACTCGCCAAGGGACAACGAGCAGTACTTC	CASSYSPRDNEQYF
TRBD1	-	TRBJ1-2	TRBV19	TGTGCCAGTAGGCAGGGGGACTATGGCTACACCTTC	CASRQGDYGYTF
TRBD1	-	TRBJ1-2	TRBV6-5	TGTGCCAGCAGGGGGGACAGAGGCTCCTATGGCTACACCTTC	CASRGDRGSYGYTF
-	-	TRBJ2-1	TRBV27	TGTGCCAGCAGGAAACTAGAGAGCTACAATGAGCAGTTCTTC	CASRKLESYNEQFF
TRBD2	-	TRBJ2-5	TRBV6-6	TGTGCCAGCAGTCGTAGCGGGAGGGCCGATGGTGGGCAGACCCAGTACTTC	CASSRSGRADGGQTQYF
-	-	TRBJ1-2	TRBV4-1	TGCGCCAGCAGCCAAGTTGGGACCAATAAAAAGAACTATGGCTACACCTTC	CASSQVGTNKKNYGYTF
TRBD1	-	TRBJ1-1	TRBV7-2	TGTGCCAGCAGCCGGGACAGAGCGAACACTGAAGCTTTCTTT	CASSRDRANTEAFF
TRBD2	-	TRBJ2-1	TRBV6-5	TGTGCCAGCACCACAACTAGCGGGTGGTACAATGAGCAGTTCTTC	CASTTTSGWYNEQFF
-	-	TRBJ1-2	TRBV6-5	TGTGCCAGCAGTAACAGACTCCAGGGGAACGGCTACACCTTC	CASSNRLQGNGYTF
-	-	TRBJ1-4	TRBV5-1	TGCGCCAGCAGCTTGTCTCTGCAGACTAATGAAAAACTGTTTTTT	CASSLSLQTNEKLFF
TRBD1	-	TRBJ1-2	TRBV2	TGTGCCAGCAGCAGTCCACCCCAGGGGGCCTCTAACTATGGCTACACCTTC	CASSSPPQGASNYGYTF
TRBD1	-	TRBJ2-7	TRBV12-5	TGTGCTAGTGGATACGGACAGGGGGGGCAGTACTTC	CASGYGQGGQYF
TRBD1	-	TRBJ1-6	TRBV5-1	TGCGCCAGCAGCTCGGGACAGGGGAATTCACCCCTCCACTTT	CASSSGQGNSPLHF